This TCR beta chain is from a study of tumor-infiltrating lymphocytes in primary liver carcinoma. The study's findings and limits: Tumor top-250-clone fraction significantly exceeded that of blood (p = 0.039).

As to this clonotype: Its specificity is not known. This clone may be a read error of a much larger clone one base away. Because the CDR3 is missing its conserved closing phenylalanine or tryptophan, this is likely a read error.

The roughly 19-33 mg bulk tissue piece was not sorted before simultaneous RNA and DNA extraction. Starting from 500 ng of total RNA, TCR beta cDNA was produced with a primer in the constant region. Libraries covering TCR beta were generated through three nested multiplex PCR rounds (using a slightly modified ARM-PCR). TCRdb re-called the multiplex PCR reads with MiXCR, one entry per CDR3 protein. The table records some 22,000 distinct CDR3 sequences, 77% of them present only once. This TCR was sampled from a young woman with primary liver carcinoma and hepatitis B virus infection. Sequencing input: liver tumor tissue from sampling region 5. This sample's subset: tumor region T5, tumor centre.

The CDR3: CASSPYTGGEIYEQYS. The CDR3 nucleotides read TGTGCCAGCAGCCCCTATACGGGGGGAGAAATTTACGAGCAGTACTCC. The chain carries TRBV9 and TRBJ2-7; 7 bases are shared with TRBD2. The ends lost 4 bases at V and 4 bases at J; junction bases unmatched: 14. The CDR3 runs to 16 residues. The germline gives CDR1 SGDLS, CDR2 YYNGEE.